Below, 22 T cell receptor beta chains from the same sample are listed, as sequenced in a study of blood T cell repertoires in COVID-19 (dated by TCRdb to the early 2020s). Receptor libraries were prepared by the immunoSEQ multiplex PCR assay. Drawn from immuneACCESS, this table holds only the in-frame rearrangements with V and J called that TCRdb kept. Clones are partly lost; checked studies trace under half to an unresolved V gene and leave the rest unexplained. The sample table shows 150,000 to 160,000 clones, and about 79% are seen once. The ten largest clones take up about 31% of the sample. The material sequenced was peripheral blood. The receptors here all came from an older woman with acute or convalescent COVID-19.

V is TRBV18 and J is TRBJ1-2; TRBD1 aligns across 7 bases. The CDR3 totals 16 residues. V trimming: 2 bases; J trimming: 5 bases; junction bases outside the gene matches: 11. Germline V gene lookup returns CDR1 KGHSH and CDR2 LQKENI. The CDR3: CASSPNAEGAGYGYTF. The DNA for the CDR3 is TGTGCCAGCTCACCAAACGCGGAGGGGGCAGGGTATGGCTACACCTTC.

This chain joins TRBV4-1 and TRBJ2-1; 8 positions match TRBD1. Germline V gives CDR1 MGHRA, CDR2 YSYEKL. J was trimmed by 5 bases and V by 1 base; bases with no gene match: 10. This CDR3 has 17 residues. The CDR3 DNA follows: TGCGCCAGCAGCCAAGTGGTCAGGACAGGGACCCACAATGAGCAGTTCTTC. It yields the protein CASSQVVRTGTHNEQFF.

The chain carries TRBV3-1 (or the pseudogene TRBV3-2) and TRBJ1-2; TRBD1 matches 7 bases. The CDR3 is 15 residues long. CDR1 LGHDT and CDR2 YNNKEL come from the germline V gene (reference sequence). V shed 4 bases and J 7 bases; nucleotides not matched to a gene: 12. CDR3 sequence (DNA): TGTGCCAGCAGCCGAAAGCCTACAGGGGTTACTGGCTACACCTTC. Its protein product is CASSRKPTGVTGYTF.

The chain is built from TRBV5-1 and TRBJ2-7; D possibly corresponds to TRBD1 (6 bases). From germline, CDR1 is SGHRS and CDR2 YFSETQ. V shed 3 bases and J shed 2 bases, with 15 bases lying between them. This CDR3 comprises 15 residues. CDR3 residues: CASSSRAGATYEQYF. The CDR3 coding sequence is TGCGCCAGCAGCTCGAGGGCAGGGGCTACCTACGAGCAGTACTTC.

V gene TRBV2 combines with J gene TRBJ2-5, with D possibly being TRBD2 (6 bases). The V end lost 9 bases, the J end lost 1 base, and 12 bases lay between the germline ends. The germline V gene has CDR1 SNHLY and CDR2 FYNNEI. This CDR3 has 13 amino acids. Written as DNA, the CDR3 is TGTGCCAGTGCGGGGCAGCCCCAAGAGACCCAGTACTTC. Translation: CASAGQPQETQYF.

The chain has TRBV27 and TRBJ1-5, with 7 bases matching TRBD1. The CDR3 is made up of 18 amino acids. With 6 bases clipped from V and 0 bases from J, the junction kept 14 bases outside the gene matches. Germline CDR1 and CDR2: MNHEY and SMNVEV (reference sequence). This CDR3 is CASRSGQEDFLSNQPQHF. The CDR3, as DNA: TGTGCCAGCAGATCCGGACAGGAAGACTTTCTTAGCAATCAGCCCCAGCATTTT.

This chain uses TRBV6-5 with TRBJ2-3, with 10 bases aligning to TRBD2. The germline V gene has CDR1 MNHEY and CDR2 SVGAGI. This CDR3 is built from 12 residues. The junction had 3 bases not matched to a gene; V was cut back by 10 bases and J by 5 bases. The CDR3 sequence: CATGLAIDTQYF. In DNA, the CDR3 is TGTGCCACGGGACTAGCGATAGATACGCAGTATTTT.

The genes are TRBV3-1 (or the pseudogene TRBV3-2) and TRBJ2-7, with 10 bases identical to TRBD2. The CDR3 is 18 residues long. Trimming at V came to 3 bases and at J to 3 bases, leaving 14 bases not matched to a gene. Germline V gene lookup returns CDR1 LGHDT and CDR2 YNNKEL (reference sequence). CDR3 sequence (DNA): TGTGCCAGCAGCCACTACCTTGATCCGGCTAGCGGGGGCTACGAGCAGTACTTC. This codes for CASSHYLDPASGGYEQYF.

This clone appeared once. V gene TRBV7-9 combines with J gene TRBJ2-5, with TRBD1 matching over 7 bases. Germline values: CDR1 SEHNR, CDR2 FQNEAQ (reference sequence). J lost 0 bases, V lost 3 bases, and 4 bases had no gene match. The CDR3 sequence is 15 residues long. The CDR3 nucleotides are TGTGCCAGCAGCTTGCGACAGGGCTACCAAGAGACCCAGTACTTC. This translates into CASSLRQGYQETQYF.

The rearrangement joins TRBV19 to TRBJ1-6, with TRBD1 identical over 7 bases. The germline CDR1 and CDR2 sequences are LNHDA and SQIVND (reference sequence). V shed 1 base, J shed 7 bases, and the junction held 4 bases outside the gene matches. The CDR3 contains 15 residues. CDR3 bases: TGTGCCAGTAGTATAGGGGACAGATCGAATTCACCCCTCCACTTT. This sequence encodes CASSIGDRSNSPLHF.

The chain carries TRBV7-9 and TRBJ2-1, with 13 bases fitting TRBD2. Germline assignment: CDR1 SEHNR and CDR2 FQNEAQ (reference sequence). This CDR3 is 16 amino acids long. The ends lost 4 bases at V and 4 bases at J; junction bases unmatched: 4. The CDR3 DNA reads TGTGCCAGCAGCTGGACTAGCGGGGGCCCTTACAATGAGCAGTTCTTC. Protein sequence: CASSWTSGGPYNEQFF.

This clone was seen just once. V and J are TRBV3-1 (or the pseudogene TRBV3-2) and TRBJ1-2; 9 bases match TRBD1. This CDR3 has 14 amino acids. Germline V gives CDR1 LGHDT, CDR2 YNNKEL (reference sequence). The J segment lost 7 bases and the V segment lost 2 bases, leaving 5 bases of the junction unmatched. The CDR3 spells CASSQPGQGLGYTF. In nucleotides, the CDR3 is TGTGCCAGCAGCCAACCAGGACAGGGGCTTGGCTACACCTTC.

The chain employs TRBV2 and TRBJ1-5; D gene unclear. CDR3 size: 15 residues. Trimming left V 0 bases short and J 5 bases short, with 11 bases between. Germline lookup yields CDR1 SNHLY and CDR2 FYNNEI. This CDR3 is CASSEANSPYQPQHF. The CDR3 DNA reads TGTGCCAGCAGTGAAGCGAACAGCCCCTATCAGCCCCAGCATTTT.

This clone was detected only once. The rearrangement uses TRBV11-2 and TRBJ2-7; D ambiguous. V was shortened by 5 bases and J by 6 bases, with 17 bases between the two germline ends. The germline V gene encodes CDR1 SGHAT and CDR2 FQNNGV. The CDR3 is made up of 14 amino acids. The CDR3 DNA is TGTGCCAGCAGCCTGGAGACTCACCCCCCCGAGCAGTACTTC. Its protein is CASSLETHPPEQYF. Supplemented by reference TRBV11-2 and TRBJ2-7, the full variable domain reads EAGVAQSPRYKIIEKRQSVAFWCNPISGHATLYWYQQILGQGPKLLIQFQNNGVVDDSQLPKDRFSAERLKGVDSTLKIQPAKLEDSAVYLCASSLETHPPEQYFGPGTRLTVT.

The V gene is TRBV6-4, the J gene TRBJ1-2; D might be TRBD1 (6 bases). Germline V CDR1 and CDR2: MRHNA, SNTAGT. The CDR3 is 16 residues long. V lost 5 bases and J lost 7, with 23 bases in between. CDR3 sequence (DNA): TGTGCCAGCAGTCACGTCCCGGGACAAGGATTGAGTGGCTACACCTTC. It encodes CASSHVPGQGLSGYTF.

V usage is TRBV5-5 and J usage is TRBJ2-1; weak D call: TRBD1 (6 bases). Trimming shortened V by 0 bases and J by 6 bases, and 13 bases separated the two germline ends. The CDR3 contains 15 residues. The germline CDR1 and CDR2 sequences are SGHKS and YYEKEE (reference sequence). The CDR3: CASSLGQGIGNEQFF. DNA for the CDR3: TGTGCCAGCAGCTTGGGGCAGGGGATTGGCAATGAGCAGTTCTTC. The full variable domain, completed using reference TRBV5-5 and TRBJ2-1, is DAGVTQSPTHLIKTRGQQVTLRCSPISGHKSVSWYQQVLGQGPQFIFQYYEKEERGRGNFPDRFSARQFPNYSSELNVNALLLGDSALYLCASSLGQGIGNEQFFGPGTRLTVL.

The chain employs TRBV6-5 and TRBJ1-1; perhaps TRBD1 as D (5 bases). This CDR3 contains 13 residues. CDR1 and CDR2 from the germline V gene are MNHEY and SVGAGI. The V and J ends lost 2 bases and 10 bases respectively, with 14 bases between them. The CDR3 region is CASSYIMEGTAFF. The CDR3 coding sequence is TGTGCCAGCAGTTACATTATGGAGGGGACAGCTTTCTTT.

V is TRBV18 and J is TRBJ1-5, with D maybe TRBD1 (6 bases). Looked up from germline, CDR1 is KGHSH and CDR2 is LQKENI. CDR3 length equals 14 residues. With 2 bases removed from V and 7 bases from J, the gap between germline ends came to 12 bases. Here the CDR3 DNA reads TGTGCCAGCTCACCATCAGGGGAGAGGCAGCCCCAGCATTTT. Protein product: CASSPSGERQPQHF.

The V call is TRBV27, the J call TRBJ1-2; TRBD1 agrees at 7 bases. V gave up 3 bases and J gave up 3 bases; unmatched junction bases: 4. CDR3 length: 14 residues. CDR1 is MNHEY and CDR2 is SMNVEV in the germline V gene (reference sequence). The CDR3 is CASSLRGQHYGYTF. Here the CDR3 DNA reads TGTGCCAGCAGTTTGAGGGGGCAGCACTATGGCTACACCTTC.

This clone turned up a few times. V and J are TRBV6-5 and TRBJ1-1, with a tentative D call TRBD1 (6 bases). The CDR3 length is 12 residues. The V end lost 6 bases, the J end lost 9 bases, and 14 bases lay between the germline ends. In germline, CDR1 is MNHEY, CDR2 SVGAGI. CDR3 DNA sequence: TGTGCCAGCAGGTGGACAGAAGGGAAAGCTTTCTTT. This codes for CASRWTEGKAFF.

This clone was found a few times. The V call is TRBV7-3, the J call TRBJ1-5; 8 bases match TRBD1. The CDR3 has 13 residues. With V trimmed by 6 bases and J by 7 bases, 5 bases remained unmatched. CDR1 and CDR2 (germline): SGHTA, FQGTGA. The CDR3 here is CASSRDRGQPQHF. The CDR3 DNA reads as TGTGCCAGCAGTCGAGACAGGGGCCAGCCCCAGCATTTT.

The chain is built from TRBV24-1 and TRBJ1-2; D may be TRBD1 (6 bases). There are 13 residues in the CDR3. V was shortened by 2 bases and J by 8 bases, with 11 bases between the two germline ends. Germline V gene lookup returns CDR1 KGHDR and CDR2 SFDVKD. CDR3 sequence (DNA): TGTGCCACCAGTGATTACAGGGCTGACGGCTACACCTTC. Its translation: CATSDYRADGYTF.